A selection of T cell receptor beta chains follows, all from one sample in a study of monozygotic twins with cystic fibrosis. Only in-frame clones appear in the TCRdb table, and some are missing; sequencing was by immunoSEQ multiplex PCR. Of about 39,000 clones in the sample, 90% to 95% were seen once. The sample taken for sequencing was blood. The receptors originated from a boy aged 2 to 9 with cystic fibrosis. The CDR3 runs from the conserved cysteine through the conserved F or W. The D gene is left open where the match is weak. Some rows have no size entry. The others give once, few or many, or a class for an expanded clone.

j_call,clone_size,d_call,v_call,cdr3_aa,cdr3_nt
TRBJ2-7,-,-,TRBV20-1,CSARTGYEQYF,TGCAGTGCTAGAACGGGCTACGAGCAGTACTTC
TRBJ2-2,-,-,TRBV2,CASKVTLLSTGELFF,TGTGCCAGCAAGGTGACCTTGTTATCCACCGGGGAGCTGTTTTTT
TRBJ2-1,-,TRBD2,TRBV27,CASSSPVRGAYNEQFF,TGTGCCAGCAGTTCCCCTGTACGGGGGGCCTACAATGAGCAGTTCTTC
TRBJ2-3,-,-,TRBV13,CASSLRTDTQYF,TGTGCCAGCAGCTTGCGGACAGATACGCAGTATTTT
TRBJ1-3,-,-,TRBV7-2,CASSLLGGAGNTIYF,TGTGCCAGCAGCTTATTGGGGGGGGCTGGAAACACCATATATTTT
TRBJ1-1,-,-,TRBV9,CASSTGKGTEAFF,TGTGCCAGCAGCACGGGGAAGGGCACTGAAGCTTTCTTT
TRBJ1-6,-,TRBD1,TRBV10-2,CASRTDRGNSPLHF,TGCGCCAGCAGGACCGACAGGGGTAATTCACCCCTCCACTTT
TRBJ2-7,-,TRBD2,TRBV7-9,CASSLENFGGRNYEQYF,TGTGCCAGCAGCTTAGAAAATTTTGGCGGGAGAAACTACGAGCAGTACTTC
TRBJ1-2,-,TRBD1,TRBV28,CASTEGTGATRRDGYTF,TGTGCCAGCACCGAAGGGACAGGGGCGACTCGAAGGGATGGCTACACCTTC
TRBJ1-1,-,TRBD1,TRBV19,CASRTAGTGGLGTEAFF,TGTGCCAGTAGGACGGCAGGGACAGGGGGTTTGGGGACTGAAGCTTTCTTT
TRBJ2-5,once,TRBD2,TRBV4-2,CASSQGLAGGESETQYF,TGTGCCAGCAGCCAAGGGCTAGCGGGGGGCGAGTCAGAGACCCAGTACTTC
TRBJ2-5,-,-,TRBV29-1,CSVEIGGETQYF,TGCAGCGTTGAAATAGGGGGGGAGACCCAGTACTTC
TRBJ2-5,-,-,TRBV2,CASSQPLALQGTQYF,TGTGCCAGCAGCCAACCTCTAGCCCTACAAGGGACCCAGTACTTC
TRBJ1-2,-,-,TRBV4-3,CASSQDWGPEPGYTF,TGCGCCAGCAGCCAAGATTGGGGCCCCGAGCCTGGCTACACCTTC
TRBJ2-1,-,TRBD2,TRBV19,CASTIAGGFYNEQFF,TGTGCCAGTACTATAGCGGGGGGGTTCTACAATGAGCAGTTCTTC
TRBJ1-2,once,TRBD1,TRBV20-1,CSTPRGGGYTF,TGCAGTACGCCCAGGGGGGGTGGCTACACCTTC
TRBJ1-2,-,-,TRBV27,CASSLSWGGSYNYGYTF,TGTGCCAGCAGTTTATCTTGGGGAGGGAGTTATAACTATGGCTACACCTTC
TRBJ2-7,-,TRBD1,TRBV18,CASSPRTGFPLSYEQYF,TGTGCCAGCTCACCGCGGACAGGTTTCCCTCTCTCCTACGAGCAGTACTTC
TRBJ1-1,few,TRBD1,TRBV7-3,CASSLMATGVNTEAFF,TGTGCCAGCAGCTTAATGGCGACAGGGGTGAACACTGAAGCTTTCTTT
TRBJ2-7,-,-,TRBV11-3,CASSLSLGSYEQYF,TGTGCCAGCAGCTTAAGTCTGGGTTCCTACGAGCAGTACTTC
TRBJ1-3,-,-,TRBV9,CASSEGGGNTIYF,TGTGCCAGCAGCGAAGGGGGTGGAAACACCATATATTTT
TRBJ1-4,-,-,TRBV6-5,CASSVREKLFF,TGTGCCAGCAGTGTTCGTGAAAAACTGTTTTTT
TRBJ1-3,-,-,TRBV29-1,CSCQYGNTIYF,TGCAGCTGCCAGTATGGAAACACCATATATTTT
TRBJ2-7,once,-,TRBV5-4,CASSLDSLEQYF,TGTGCCAGCAGCCTTGACTCGCTTGAGCAGTACTTC
TRBJ2-5,once,-,TRBV4-3,CASSQVGPGGSKETQYF,TGCGCCAGCAGCCAAGTGGGGCCGGGGGGCAGCAAAGAGACCCAGTACTTC
TRBJ2-1,-,TRBD2,TRBV10-3,CAISGTSGGEQFF,TGTGCCATCAGTGGGACTAGCGGGGGGGAGCAGTTCTTC
TRBJ2-7,-,TRBD1,TRBV5-1,CASSFAQGQGFGEQYF,TGCGCCAGCAGCTTCGCCCAGGGACAGGGGTTTGGCGAGCAGTACTTC
TRBJ1-1,-,-,TRBV18,CASSQNRENTEAFF,TGTGCCAGCTCACAAAACAGGGAGAATACTGAAGCTTTCTTT